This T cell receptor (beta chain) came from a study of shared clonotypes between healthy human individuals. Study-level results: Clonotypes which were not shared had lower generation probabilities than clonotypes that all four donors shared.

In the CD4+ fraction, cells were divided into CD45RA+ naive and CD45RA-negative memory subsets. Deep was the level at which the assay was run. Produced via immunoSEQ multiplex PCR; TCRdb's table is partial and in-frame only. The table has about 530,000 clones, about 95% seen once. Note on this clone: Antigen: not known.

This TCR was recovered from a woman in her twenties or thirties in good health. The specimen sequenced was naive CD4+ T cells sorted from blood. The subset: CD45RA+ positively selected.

CDR3 DNA sequence: TGCGCCAGCAGTCAAGTCGGGACAGGAGCGTTTGTAACCAAAAACATTCAGTACTTC. It yields the protein CASSQVGTGAFVTKNIQYF. The chain is built from TRBV23-1 and TRBJ2-4; TRBD1 agrees at 8 bases. TRBV23-1 is filed as an ORF, its function uncertain. Trimming cost V 2 bases and J 2 bases; bases outside gene matches: 14. The CDR3 totals 19 residues.